This T cell receptor beta chain originates from a study of identical twins. The study's findings and limits: Beta out-of-frame twin sharing showed a weaker excess.

Worth noting for this clonotype: Antigen: not known.

Germline assignment: CDR1 LGHDT and CDR2 YNNKEL (reference sequence). With 1 base removed from V and 9 bases from J, the gap between germline ends came to 7 bases. This CDR3 contains 12 residues. MiXCR was run by TCRdb on the 5' RACE reads, yielding one entry per CDR3 protein. This sample carries about 720,000 distinct CDR3 sequences, 18% of them seen once, and the ten largest clones take around 13%. This sample was shared with a second study, whose subject was T cells expressing NK-cell markers. That work states: There were four donors in whom these clonotypes also led the CD3+CD56-NKG2C+ fraction.

The clonotype comes from a woman between 18 and 29 years old in good health. The V call is TRBV3-1, the J call TRBJ2-4, with D maybe TRBD1 (6 bases). Sample: PBMCs. Here the CDR3 reads CASSQGQVIQYF. CDR3 nucleotide sequence: TGTGCCAGCAGCCAAGGACAGGTCATTCAGTACTTC.